The 30 T cell receptor beta chains presented below share a single source sample, sequenced in a study of blood T cells in healthy people across ages. With a J-beta primer mix and a sample-barcoded 5' primer, a second PCR ran about 6 to 11 cycles. TCRdb called the 5' RACE reads again in MiXCR, with one record for every CDR3 protein. The sample yields under 1,000,000 distinct CDR3 sequences, around 36% seen once. The material sequenced was blood. These receptors were collected from a man aged 18 to 35 in good health.

This clonotype was counted only a few times. V usage is TRBV7-2 and J usage is TRBJ2-4; TRBD2 matches at 7 bases. There are 16 residues in the CDR3. The V gene end was trimmed by 3 bases and the J gene end by 0 bases; junction bases not matched to a gene: 5. CDR1 is SGHTA, CDR2 FQGNSA, per germline. The CDR3 DNA reads as TGTGCCAGCAGCTTTATGGGGAGGGTAGCCAAAAACATTCAGTACTTC. Residues: CASSFMGRVAKNIQYF.

This clonotype has ten or more counts. The chain couples TRBV12-3 or TRBV12-4 to TRBJ1-2, with D tentatively TRBD1 (6 bases). Trimming shortened V by 1 base and J by 4 bases, and 13 bases separated the two germline ends. The CDR3 runs 15 residues. DNA of the CDR3: TGTGCCAGCAGTTTAGACGGGGGCCGGACCTATGGCTACACCTTC. This gives the protein CASSLDGGRTYGYTF.

The chain employs TRBV20-1 and TRBJ2-2; D is perhaps TRBD1 (6 bases). CDR3 length: 15 amino acids. Germline V CDR1 and CDR2: DFQATT, SNEGSKA (reference sequence). V was clipped by 0 bases and J by 3 bases, with 11 bases between them. CDR3 bases: TGCAGTGCTAGAGATCCGAGACAGGACACCGGGGAGCTGTTTTTT. Its protein product is CSARDPRQDTGELFF.

In its sample, this clonotype was seen a few times. The gene calls are TRBV5-6 and TRBJ1-5, with TRBD1 as a possible D gene (5 bases). V dropped 0 bases and J dropped 6 bases, with 10 bases sitting between them. The CDR3 has 14 amino acids. The V gene's germline CDR1 is SGHDT and CDR2 YYEEEE. The CDR3: CASSLAGGSQPQHF. The CDR3 nucleotides read TGTGCCAGCAGCTTGGCGGGGGGTAGTCAGCCCCAGCATTTT.

The genes are TRBV20-1 and TRBJ2-7; 8 bases are shared with TRBD2. The CDR3 is made up of 12 amino acids. V lost 3 bases, J lost 7 bases, and 5 bases stayed unmatched. The germline V gene encodes CDR1 DFQATT and CDR2 SNEGSKA (reference sequence). Written as DNA, the CDR3 is TGCAGTGCTAGCGGGGGGGCAAATGAGCAGTACTTC. Translating gives CSASGGANEQYF.

This clonotype has a handful of counts. The chain has TRBV9 and TRBJ1-1; D may be TRBD1 (5 bases). CDR3 size: 14 residues. Germline V CDR1 and CDR2: SGDLS, YYNGEE. The V end was cut by 3 bases, the J end by 4 bases, with 13 bases between. The CDR3 spells CASSGLQEGTEAFF. DNA for the CDR3: TGTGCCAGCAGCGGACTACAGGAAGGCACTGAAGCTTTCTTT.

The V and J genes are TRBV20-1 and TRBJ2-7; TRBD1 aligns across 8 bases. The J call is uncertain, as TRBJ2-5 better fits the DNA end. The germline V gene encodes CDR1 DFQATT and CDR2 SNEGSKA (reference sequence). This CDR3 has 13 amino acids. The CDR3 is CSARIGQGETQYF. In DNA form, the CDR3 reads TGCAGTGCTAGAATCGGACAGGGAGAGACCCAGTACTTC.

This chain links TRBV10-3 with TRBJ2-5; 8 nucleotides align to TRBD2. Germline V CDR1 and CDR2: ENHRY, SYGVKD. Losses at the gene ends were 4 bases for V and 11 bases for J; bases not matched to a gene: 12. The CDR3 contains 14 residues. The CDR3 DNA is TGTGCCATCAGTGGGCGCGGGGGGAACAATGAGCAGTACTTC. Translating it yields CAISGRGGNNEQYF.

This clonotype was observed a handful of times. V gene TRBV4-3 combines with J gene TRBJ2-1; 10 nucleotides line up with TRBD2. With V trimmed by 0 bases and J by 0 bases, 14 bases remained unmatched. This CDR3 comprises 21 residues. CDR1 and CDR2 (germline): LGHNA, YSLEER. This chain's CDR3 is CASSQDPAIAGGTSSYNEQFF. The CDR3 DNA reads as TGCGCCAGCAGCCAAGATCCCGCGATAGCGGGGGGAACGAGCTCCTACAATGAGCAGTTCTTC.

The chain links TRBV4-1 to TRBJ1-2; TRBD1 aligns across 7 bases. The germline gives CDR1 MGHRA, CDR2 YSYEKL. J was trimmed by 13 bases and V by 0 bases; bases with no gene match: 8. The CDR3 is 13 amino acids. The CDR3 region is CASSQDVGQRATF. CDR3 nucleotide sequence: TGCGCCAGCAGCCAAGATGTGGGACAGAGAGCCACCTTC.

In this sample, this clonotype turned up a few times. The V gene is TRBV6-5, the J gene TRBJ2-1; maybe TRBD1 (6 bases). Germline CDR1 reads MNHEY; CDR2 reads SVGAGI. V dropped 0 bases and J dropped 7 bases, with 16 bases sitting between them. The CDR3 length is 16 residues. The chain's CDR3 is CASSYSGTGQRNEQFF. For the CDR3, the DNA is TGTGCCAGCAGTTACTCGGGCACAGGGCAGAGGAATGAGCAGTTCTTC.

The chain joins TRBV9 to TRBJ2-3, with 8 bases that match TRBD2. Germline-derived CDR1 and CDR2 are SGDLS and YYNGEE. The CDR3 is 15 amino acids. Trimming at V came to 4 bases and at J to 2 bases, leaving 6 bases not matched to a gene. The CDR3 region has the DNA TGTGCCAGCAGCCCCAGCGGGGGCCACACAGATACGCAGTATTTT. Its translation: CASSPSGGHTDTQYF.

This clonotype has a handful of counts. The chain is built from TRBV6-5 and TRBJ1-1; D gene uncertain. Trimming cost V 7 bases and J 4 bases, with 10 bases left between them. The germline gives CDR1 MNHEY, CDR2 SVGAGI. CDR3 length: 12 residues. The chain's CDR3 is CASKRLGTEAFF. The DNA for the CDR3 is TGTGCCAGCAAGAGATTGGGCACTGAAGCTTTCTTT.

The V and J genes are TRBV7-2 and TRBJ2-5, with D possibly matching TRBD2 (6 bases). The J call may be incorrect, as the DNA end agrees better with TRBJ2-1. In germline, CDR1 is SGHTA, CDR2 FQGNSA. This CDR3 is built from 15 residues. CDR3 in amino acids: CASSLSGSRRETQFF. For the CDR3, the DNA is TGTGCCAGCAGCTTATCAGGGAGCAGGAGGGAGACCCAGTTCTTC.

The chain couples TRBV18 to TRBJ1-2, with D unclear. V was trimmed by 3 bases and J by 2 bases, leaving 10 bases between them. Per germline, CDR1 KGHSH and CDR2 LQKENI. The CDR3 extends over 14 amino acids. The CDR3 sequence: CASSPGHGNYGYTF. CDR3 DNA sequence: TGTGCCAGCTCACCGGGCCATGGGAACTATGGCTACACCTTC.

In regard to this clonotype: A clone one base away is much larger, so this may be a read error. V is TRBV5-1 and J is TRBJ1-2, with TRBD1 matching 9 bases. From germline, CDR1 is SGHRS and CDR2 YFSETQ. The length of the CDR3 is 14 residues. CDR3: CVSSSTTGGYGYTF. Here the CDR3 DNA reads TGCGTCAGCAGCTCCACGACAGGGGGCTATGGCTACACCTTC.

This clonotype was observed a few times. The rearrangement links TRBV6-5 to TRBJ1-1; 8 bases align to TRBD1. V gave up 6 bases and J gave up 5 bases; unmatched junction bases: 8. Germline lookup yields CDR1 MNHEY and CDR2 SVGAGI. The CDR3 has 14 amino acids. The CDR3 here is CASRDRQGWTEAFF. The CDR3, as DNA: TGTGCCAGCAGGGACAGACAGGGGTGGACTGAAGCTTTCTTT.

In its sample, this clonotype was seen many times. The rearrangement links TRBV20-1 to TRBJ2-7; D not certain. This CDR3 region has 13 residues. CDR1 DFQATT and CDR2 SNEGSKA come from the germline V gene (reference sequence). Deletions cut 5 bases from V and 2 bases from J, with 13 bases between. DNA for the CDR3: TGCAGTGCTCGCCCCAGGATAGCCTACGAGCAGTACTTC. As protein: CSARPRIAYEQYF.

This clonotype was detected only a few times. This chain joins TRBV27 and TRBJ2-1, with 7 positions matching TRBD1. The CDR3 contains 15 residues. CDR1 MNHEY and CDR2 SMNVEV come from the germline V gene (reference sequence). With 6 bases clipped from V and 2 bases from J, the junction kept 7 bases outside the gene matches. The CDR3 DNA sequence: TGTGCCAGCAGCCGGAAACAGGGGCCCTACAATGAGCAGTTCTTC. The encoded protein is CASSRKQGPYNEQFF.

The CDR3 region is CASSSPPGVGSYEQYF. The DNA for the CDR3 is TGTGCCAGCAGTTCCCCCCCGGGGGTAGGCTCCTACGAGCAGTACTTC. This rearrangement joins TRBV28 to TRBJ2-7, with D possibly TRBD2 on 6 matching bases. The CDR3 covers 16 residues. Trimming stripped 4 bases from V and 0 bases from J, with 16 bases between. Germline CDR1 MDHEN, CDR2 SYDVKM.

Remarks on this clonotype: This may come from a read error, since a much larger clone is one base off. This chain connects TRBV20-1 to TRBJ1-6; D ambiguous. In germline, CDR1 is DFQATT, CDR2 SNEGSKA (reference sequence). The CDR3 contains 13 residues. CDR3 loop: CSAPLGRNSPPHF. Written as DNA, the CDR3 is TGCAGTGCCCCCCTCGGGCGTAATTCACCCCCCCACTTT.

The chain employs TRBV12-3 or TRBV12-4 and TRBJ1-1; 8 nucleotides align to TRBD1. V was pared by 5 bases and J by 0 bases, with 8 bases of the junction left unmatched. The CDR3 loop spans 16 amino acids. The CDR3 reads CASSPLRQGLNTEAFF. CDR3 coding DNA: TGTGCCAGCAGTCCCCTCCGACAGGGGTTGAACACTGAAGCTTTCTTT.

The chain couples TRBV20-1 to TRBJ1-1; no clear D gene. CDR3 length: 17 residues. Trimming took off 0 bases at V and 1 base at J, with 18 bases between the two ends. Germline CDR1 is DFQATT and CDR2 is SNEGSKA (reference sequence). The CDR3 reads CSARDWRIHTRNTEAFF. In DNA, the CDR3 is TGCAGTGCTAGAGATTGGAGAATCCATACTCGGAACACTGAAGCTTTCTTT.

About this clonotype itself: A clone one base away is much larger, so this may be a read error. The V call is TRBV29-1, the J call TRBJ1-1; weak D call: TRBD1 (5 bases). Looked up from germline, CDR1 is SQVTM and CDR2 is ANQGSEA. The CDR3 consists of 9 residues. V lost 7 bases and J lost 5, with 5 bases in between. CDR3 in amino acids: CSAGTEAFF. CDR3 DNA sequence: TGCAGCGCAGGGACTGAAGCTTTCTTT.

The chain recombines TRBV3-1 with TRBJ2-5; 9 nucleotides agree with TRBD1. CDR1 and CDR2 from the germline V gene are LGHDT and YNNKEL (reference sequence). V lost 1 base and J lost 11; bases outside the gene matches: 35. CDR3 length: 23 amino acids. The CDR3 DNA reads TGTGCCAGCAGCCAAGGGCCCCAACGACCACCAAAGGGTTGGGACAGGGTCTACAATGAGCAGTACTTC. This codes for CASSQGPQRPPKGWDRVYNEQYF.

Regarding this clonotype: A much larger clone lies a single base off, so this may be a read error. V usage is TRBV20-1 and J usage is TRBJ2-1; no clear D. The germline V and J ends were trimmed by 1 base and 13 bases, with 20 bases remaining between them. CDR3 size: 14 residues. Per germline, CDR1 DFQATT and CDR2 SNEGSKA (reference sequence). CDR3 protein: CSARVPLVMETQFF. As DNA, the CDR3 is TGCAGTGCTAGAGTTCCCCTCGTAATGGAGACCCAGTTCTTC.

The V call is TRBV28, the J call TRBJ2-7, with TRBD1 as a possible D gene (5 bases). Trimming took 5 bases from V and 0 from J, leaving 8 bases between them. The CDR3 is made up of 13 amino acids. Germline CDR1 reads MDHEN; CDR2 reads SYDVKM. The chain's CDR3 is CASSMTASYEQYF. As DNA, the CDR3 is TGTGCCAGCAGTATGACAGCCTCCTACGAGCAGTACTTC.

The table lists this clonotype with many counts. The chain is built from TRBV5-5 and TRBJ2-1; perhaps TRBD2 as D (5 bases). Germline-derived CDR1 and CDR2 are SGHKS and YYEKEE (reference sequence). This CDR3 is 14 amino acids long. V was clipped by 4 bases and J by 1 base, with 9 bases between them. CDR3 sequence reads: CASSRGDSYNEQFF. DNA of the CDR3: TGTGCCAGCAGCCGGGGAGATTCCTACAATGAGCAGTTCTTC.

The chain uses TRBV7-9 and TRBJ1-1; D is undetermined. V lost 5 bases, J lost 5 bases, and 18 bases lay in between. Germline CDR1 is SEHNR and CDR2 is FQNEAQ (reference sequence). This CDR3 is 15 amino acids long. CDR3 sequence (DNA): TGTGCCAGCAGCCCCCGGGAACAGCCGTGGACTGAAGCTTTCTTT. It is translated as CASSPREQPWTEAFF.

The chain is built from TRBV6-5 and TRBJ1-3; D possibly corresponds to TRBD1 (6 bases). Germline V lookup: CDR1 MNHEY, CDR2 SVGAGI. Trimming pared 6 bases from V and 2 bases from J, leaving 11 bases between. This CDR3 spans 14 amino acids. DNA of the CDR3: TGTGCCAGCAGATCCACAGGGACTGGAAACACCATATATTTT. Translating it yields CASRSTGTGNTIYF.